This T cell receptor (beta chain) stems from a study of blood T cell repertoires in COVID-19. Overall study context: In each case, the material was cDNA or gDNA derived from T cells, B-cell-depleted T cells, or PBMCs.

V lost 8 bases and J lost 5; bases outside the gene matches: 12. This CDR3 contains 15 residues. Germline V CDR1 and CDR2: LGHDT, YNNKEL (reference sequence). Here immunoSEQ multiplex PCR was the method, and the copy in TCRdb shows in-frame clones only, minus some. The profile shows around 70,000 clones, around 93% of them singletons. The sequence came from a human donor in a cohort sampled during active COVID-19. The chain employs TRBV3-1 (or the pseudogene TRBV3-2) and TRBJ1-2, with 9 bases matching TRBD1. Sequences were obtained from peripheral blood. The CDR3 nucleotides are TGTGCCAGCCGCCCGGGACAGGGTGGTGATTATGGCTACACCTTC. It translates to CASRPGQGGDYGYTF.